Following are 25 T cell receptor beta chains from one sample sequenced in a study of T cells in Graves' hyperthyroidism and ophthalmopathy. Amplified TCR beta CDR3 regions derived from RNA transcripts. The primer set for the first-round RT-PCR of the TCR CDR3 was HTBI. TCRdb independently ran MiXCR on the multiplex PCR reads; one entry per CDR3 protein. The repertoire includes 450,000 to 600,000 distinct CDR3 sequences, 14% of them detected once, and roughly 14% sits in the top ten. The sequencing input was blood. These receptors were taken from a woman aged 35 to 49 with Graves' hyperthyroidism.

This clonotype has at least ten counts. V and J are TRBV27 and TRBJ1-4; 7 positions agree with TRBD1. J gave up 2 bases and V 5 bases, and 11 bases lay outside the gene matches. Germline V gives CDR1 MNHEY, CDR2 SMNVEV (reference sequence). This CDR3 has 17 amino acids. CDR3 sequence: CASSPTGAVRTNEKLFF. The CDR3 DNA sequence: TGTGCCAGCAGTCCCACAGGGGCCGTTCGCACTAATGAAAAACTGTTTTTT. The whole variable domain, remainder taken from reference TRBV27 and TRBJ1-4, is EAQVTQNPRYLITVTGKKLTVTCSQNMNHEYMSWYRQDPGLGLRQIYYSMNVEVTDKGDVPEGYKVSRKEKRNFPLILESPSPNQTSLYFCASSPTGAVRTNEKLFFGSGTQLSVL.

This clonotype was seen more than once but under ten times. This chain links TRBV9 with TRBJ1-6; TRBD1 aligns across 9 bases. Germline lookup yields CDR1 SGDLS and CDR2 YYNGEE. With 3 bases clipped from V and 9 bases from J, the junction kept 10 bases outside the gene matches. This CDR3 spans 16 amino acids. CDR3 loop: CASSERTGAYGSPLHF. CDR3 nucleotide sequence: TGTGCCAGCAGCGAACGGACAGGGGCATATGGTTCACCCCTCCACTTT.

There are a few counts of this clonotype. The V gene is TRBV10-3, the J gene TRBJ2-1; tentative D call: TRBD1 (6 bases). Trimming took off 6 bases at V and 2 bases at J, with 17 bases between the two ends. CDR1 and CDR2 (germline): ENHRY, SYGVKD. CDR3 length equals 16 residues. CDR3: CAISEIRGGPYNEQFF. The CDR3 DNA is TGTGCCATCAGCGAGATCAGGGGCGGCCCCTACAATGAGCAGTTCTTC.

In its sample, this clonotype was seen a few times. The chain links TRBV19 to TRBJ2-7; D remains unclear. Germline values: CDR1 LNHDA, CDR2 SQIVND (reference sequence). The CDR3 extends over 14 amino acids. V shed 5 bases and J shed 2 bases, with 13 bases lying between them. The CDR3 reads CASSRSERTYEQYF. CDR3 bases: TGTGCCAGTAGTCGGTCGGAACGGACCTACGAGCAGTACTTC.

This clonotype was seen repeatedly, ten times or more. The chain couples TRBV7-2 to TRBJ1-1, with 11 bases fitting TRBD1. Germline lookup yields CDR1 SGHTA and CDR2 FQGNSA. The CDR3 is 14 residues long. Trimming removed 3 bases from V and 5 bases from J; junction bases left unmatched: 2. The CDR3 spells CASSLGQGETEAFF. The CDR3 coding sequence is TGTGCCAGCAGCTTGGGACAGGGGGAGACTGAAGCTTTCTTT.

The sample holds many counts of this clonotype. The CDR3 region has the DNA TGTGCCAGCAGCTTGGCGACCGACAGGGCTTGGTTCACTGAAGCTTTCTTT. It encodes CASSLATDRAWFTEAFF. The V gene is TRBV5-5, the J gene TRBJ1-1, with 7 bases lining up with TRBD1. The germline CDR1 and CDR2 sequences are SGHKS and YYEKEE (reference sequence). The junction had 12 bases not matched to a gene; V was cut back by 0 bases and J by 4 bases. The CDR3 is 17 residues long.

In nucleotides, the CDR3 is TGTGCCAGCAGCTTAATGTGGGAGGGCGAGCAGTTCTTC. As protein: CASSLMWEGEQFF. This chain connects TRBV7-2 to TRBJ2-1; the match to TRBD2 covers 7 bases. The CDR3 runs to 13 residues. The junction had 5 bases not matched to a gene; V was cut back by 2 bases and J by 10 bases. The germline gives CDR1 SGHTA, CDR2 FQGNSA.

This clonotype was observed at least ten times. The genes are TRBV2 and TRBJ2-1; no clear D. Germline-derived CDR1 and CDR2 are SNHLY and FYNNEI. This CDR3 is 12 amino acids long. Trimming removed 7 bases at V and 6 bases at J, with 10 bases between. CDR3 region: CASTDMSNEQFF. The CDR3, as DNA: TGTGCCAGCACCGACATGTCCAATGAGCAGTTCTTC.

This clonotype was observed a handful of times. The chain combines TRBV5-6 with TRBJ2-3, with TRBD2 matching 12 bases. V shed 4 bases and J 2 bases; nucleotides not matched to a gene: 2. The CDR3 totals 15 residues. Germline loops: CDR1 SGHDT, CDR2 YYEEEE. The CDR3 loop reads CASSPSGRDTDTQYF. CDR3 nucleotides: TGTGCCAGCAGCCCTAGCGGGAGGGACACAGATACGCAGTATTTT.

The rearrangement links TRBV4-1 to TRBJ2-7; 7 nucleotides match TRBD2. Germline trimming cut 0 bases from V and 3 bases from J; bases unmatched to any gene: 5. The CDR3 totals 15 residues. The germline gives CDR1 MGHRA, CDR2 YSYEKL. This chain's CDR3 is CASSQERGRGYEQYF. The DNA of the CDR3 is TGCGCCAGCAGCCAAGAACGGGGGAGGGGCTACGAGCAGTACTTC.

This clonotype came up many times. CDR3 bases: TGTGCCAGCAGCCCAGACACTAGCTCCTACGAGCAGTACTTC. Residues: CASSPDTSSYEQYF. J is TRBJ2-7 and V is TRBV2; D might be TRBD2 (5 bases). In germline, CDR1 is SNHLY, CDR2 FYNNEI. Trimming shortened V by 6 bases and J by 0 bases, and 12 bases separated the two germline ends. The length of the CDR3 is 14 residues.

This chain links TRBV7-8 with TRBJ2-1; 8 positions match TRBD2. V trimming: 0 bases; J trimming: 6 bases; junction bases outside the gene matches: 7. The CDR3 runs 16 residues. Germline loops: CDR1 SGHVS, CDR2 FQNEAQ. The CDR3, as DNA: TGTGCCAGCAGCTTAGCCAGCGGGAGTGGGTTCAATGAGCAGTTCTTC. It is translated as CASSLASGSGFNEQFF.

This rearrangement joins TRBV29-1 to TRBJ2-6, with 7 bases fitting TRBD1. Trimming took 1 base from V and 0 from J; bases not matched to a gene: 6. Germline CDR1 reads SQVTM; CDR2 reads ANQGSEA. The CDR3 loop spans 17 amino acids. The CDR3 loop is CSVEGRDSHSGANVLTF. For the CDR3, the DNA is TGCAGCGTTGAAGGTAGGGACAGTCACTCTGGGGCCAACGTCCTGACTTTC.

This clonotype was seen at least ten times. The genes are TRBV7-8 and TRBJ1-1, with D unresolved. Trimming shortened V by 1 base and J by 1 base, and 7 bases separated the two germline ends. Looked up from germline, CDR1 is SGHVS and CDR2 is FQNEAQ. The CDR3 contains 14 residues. CDR3 sequence (DNA): TGTGCCAGCAGCTTAGAATACACGAACACTGAAGCTTTCTTT. Translation: CASSLEYTNTEAFF. The complete variable domain, with remaining parts taken from reference TRBV7-8 and TRBJ1-1, reads GAGVSQSPRYKVAKRGQDVALRCDPISGHVSLFWYQQALGQGPEFLTYFQNEAQLDKSGLPSDRFFAERPEGSVSTLKIQRTQQEDSAVYLCASSLEYTNTEAFFGQGTRLTVV.

Notes on this clonotype: With a much larger clone just one base away, this may be a read error. The chain uses TRBV18 and TRBJ2-7, with D possibly TRBD1 on 7 matching bases. In germline, CDR1 is KGHSH, CDR2 LQKENI. The CDR3 is made up of 13 amino acids. V was pared by 8 bases and J by 6 bases, with 17 bases between. CDR3 coding DNA: TGTGCCAGCCCAACGACAGGGACTGCCGAGCAGTACTTC. Its protein product is CASPTTGTAEQYF.

This clonotype has at least ten counts. V usage is TRBV7-3 and J usage is TRBJ2-1, with no clear D. The germline V gene has CDR1 SGHTA and CDR2 FQGTGA. V was clipped by 2 bases and J by 2 bases, with 7 bases between them. The CDR3 sequence is 14 residues long. CDR3 residues: CASSLGTAYNEQFF. The DNA of the CDR3 is TGTGCCAGCAGCTTAGGCACAGCCTACAATGAGCAGTTCTTC. The variable domain in full, completed from reference TRBV7-3 and TRBJ2-1, reads GAGVSQTPSNKVTEKGKYVELRCDPISGHTALYWYRQSLGQGPEFLIYFQGTGAADDSGLPNDRFFAVRPEGSVSTLKIQRTERGDSAVYLCASSLGTAYNEQFFGPGTRLTVL.

At least ten counts were recorded for this clonotype. This chain links TRBV12-3 or TRBV12-4 with TRBJ2-3; D tentatively reads TRBD1 or TRBD2 (5 bases each). Trimming cost V 7 bases and J 2 bases, with 13 bases left between them. The CDR3 spans 14 residues. CDR3 protein: CASTFGGYTDTQYF. The CDR3 DNA follows: TGTGCCAGCACCTTTGGGGGTTACACAGATACGCAGTATTTT.

The table lists this clonotype with many counts. The rearrangement joins TRBV2 to TRBJ2-7; D may correspond to TRBD1 or TRBD2 (5 bases each). CDR1 and CDR2 (germline): SNHLY, FYNNEI. With 11 bases removed from V and 5 bases from J, the gap between germline ends came to 10 bases. This CDR3 region has 10 residues. CDR3 DNA: TGTGCCTGCTCGGGGCACGAGCAGTACTTC. It is translated as CACSGHEQYF. Looking up the rest from reference TRBV2 and TRBJ2-7 gives the full variable domain: EPEVTQTPSHQVTQMGQEVILRCVPISNHLYFYWYRQILGQKVEFLVSFYNNEISEKSEIFDDQFSVERPDGSNFTLKIRSTKLEDSAMYFCACSGHEQYFGPGTRLTVT.

This clonotype was detected a few times. V usage is TRBV4-1 and J usage is TRBJ1-4; a weak D match, TRBD1 (5 bases). V was clipped by 1 base and J by 8 bases, with 14 bases between them. This CDR3 region has 15 residues. Germline V gene data show CDR1 as MGHRA and CDR2 as YSYEKL. Written as DNA, the CDR3 is TGCGCCAGCAGCCAAGGTTTCCAGGGAGTAGAAAAACTGTTTTTT. This gives the protein CASSQGFQGVEKLFF.

This clonotype was counted at least ten times. The V call is TRBV5-1, the J call TRBJ2-7, with D unclear. Germline-derived CDR1 and CDR2 are SGHRS and YFSETQ. V lost 1 base, J lost 4 bases, and 12 bases lay in between. The CDR3 extends over 14 amino acids. Here the CDR3 DNA reads TGCGCCAGCAGCTTGATTTCCGACGGATACGAGCAGTACTTC. This gives the protein CASSLISDGYEQYF.

This clonotype was recorded a few times. This chain uses TRBV5-5 with TRBJ2-7; D not certain. The V and J ends lost 1 base and 3 bases respectively, with 11 bases between them. Germline CDR1 SGHKS, CDR2 YYEKEE (reference sequence). This CDR3 region has 14 residues. The CDR3 region is CASSLYRKNYEQYF. CDR3 bases: TGTGCCAGCAGCTTGTATCGGAAGAACTACGAGCAGTACTTC.

This clonotype was counted at least ten times. The junction does not match germline at one end; this may be a read error. V is TRBV7-9 and J is TRBJ2-3, with a possible D match to TRBD2 (6 bases). CDR1 is SEHNR, CDR2 FQNEAQ, per germline (reference sequence). This CDR3 region has 15 residues. The CDR3 sequence is CASSYSGSPTDTQCF. CDR3 nucleotide sequence: TGTGCCAGCAGCTATAGCGGAAGCCCCACAGATACGCAGTGTTTT. Looking up the rest from reference TRBV7-9 and TRBJ2-3 gives the full variable domain: DTGVSQNPRHKITKRGQNVTFRCDPISEHNRLYWYRQTLGQGPEFLTYFQNEAQLEKSRLLSDRFSAERPKGSFSTLEIQRTEQGDSAMYLCASSYSGSPTDTQCFGPGTRLTVL.

This clonotype came up many times. The gene calls are TRBV6-1 and TRBJ2-1, with 12 nucleotides matching TRBD2. J was trimmed by 4 bases and V by 4 bases; bases with no gene match: 2. Germline V lookup: CDR1 MNHNS, CDR2 SASEGT. The CDR3 spans 15 residues. In DNA form, the CDR3 reads TGTGCCAGCAGTGTCGGACTAGCGGGATACAATGAGCAGTTCTTC. This translates into CASSVGLAGYNEQFF.

This clonotype occurred a few times. The rearrangement joins TRBV29-1 to TRBJ1-3; 9 nucleotides line up with TRBD1. Germline trimming cut 6 bases from V and 2 bases from J; bases unmatched to any gene: 2. The CDR3 is made up of 13 amino acids. Looked up from germline, CDR1 is SQVTM and CDR2 is ANQGSEA. The CDR3 here is CSVRTGAGNTIYF. CDR3 DNA: TGCAGCGTCAGGACAGGGGCTGGAAACACCATATATTTT.

This chain's CDR3 is CASSLAPDGFLYEQYF. CDR3 bases: TGTGCCAGCAGCTTAGCCCCGGACGGGTTTCTTTACGAGCAGTACTTC. The chain is built from TRBV7-6 and TRBJ2-7; D is unresolved. The germline V gene encodes CDR1 SGHVS and CDR2 FNYEAQ. The CDR3 contains 16 residues. V dropped 0 bases and J dropped 4 bases, with 16 bases sitting between them.